This is a list of T cell receptor beta chains from one sample in a study of CD8 T cells in Susac syndrome. From the immunoSEQ multiplex PCR reads, TCRdb called clonotypes with MiXCR, one entry per CDR3 protein. The repertoire holds roughly 200,000 distinct CDR3 sequences, with 90% to 95% as singletons. Sequencing used CD4+ T cells from PBMCs. These receptors were obtained from a human donor in good health. The CDR3 runs from the conserved cysteine through the conserved F or W. The D gene is left open where the match is weak. Clone size is not always given. Where it is, it says once, few, many or a class for expanded clones.

cdr3_aa	cdr3_nt	clone_size	v_call	j_call	d_call
CASSRGGDGYTF	TGCGCCAGCAGTAGAGGCGGGGATGGCTACACCTTC	-	TRBV5-1	TRBJ1-2	-
CASSSPETQYF	TGTGCCAGCAGTTCCCCGGAGACCCAGTACTTC	-	TRBV7-9	TRBJ2-5	-
CASSPIPGIGETQYF	TGTGCCAGCTCACCAATCCCGGGGATAGGGGAGACCCAGTACTTC	once	TRBV18	TRBJ2-5	-
CASSQPGQGSNEQFF	TGCGCCAGCAGTCAACCGGGACAGGGATCCAATGAGCAGTTCTTC	-	TRBV23-1	TRBJ2-1	TRBD1
CSVPLAGVGIQYF	TGCAGTGTCCCGCTAGCGGGGGTAGGCATTCAGTACTTC	-	TRBV20-1	TRBJ2-4	TRBD2
CASSSQGNNENIQYF	TGTGCCAGCAGCTCACAGGGGAATAATGAAAACATTCAGTACTTC	-	TRBV11-2	TRBJ2-4	TRBD1
CATSDPGGLIGAQYF	TGTGCCACCAGTGATCCCGGCGGCCTGATCGGAGCCCAGTACTTC	-	TRBV24-1	TRBJ2-5	-
CSASGGLTTHEQFF	TGCAGTGCTAGCGGGGGGCTGACCACCCATGAGCAGTTCTTC	-	TRBV20-1	TRBJ2-1	-
CASSPSAGPNYGYTF	TGTGCCAGCTCACCATCGGCAGGACCTAACTATGGCTACACCTTC	few	TRBV18	TRBJ1-2	-
CASSLLDGETQYF	TGTGCCAGCAGTTTACTGGACGGAGAGACCCAGTACTTC	-	TRBV12-3/TRBV12-4	TRBJ2-5	-
CASSLGPLADEQFF	TGTGCCAGCAGCCTCGGACCCTTGGCGGATGAGCAGTTCTTC	-	TRBV3-1	TRBJ2-1	-
CASSPDRDSPLHF	TGTGCCAGCTCACCAGACAGGGATTCACCCCTCCACTTT	-	TRBV18	TRBJ1-6	TRBD1
CASSPGLNTGELFF	TGTGCCAGCAGTCCGGGACTAAACACCGGGGAGCTGTTTTTT	-	TRBV12-3/TRBV12-4	TRBJ2-2	TRBD2
CASSLAQTSGANNEQFF	TGTGCCAGCAGCTTAGCGCAAACTAGCGGGGCGAACAATGAGCAGTTCTTC	-	TRBV7-2	TRBJ2-1	TRBD2
CSPSVASGRISYNEQFF	TGCAGTCCCTCAGTGGCTAGCGGGAGGATCTCCTACAATGAGCAGTTCTTC	-	TRBV20-1	TRBJ2-1	TRBD2
CASSQVPQGPNTEAFF	TGCGCCAGCAGCCAAGTCCCCCAGGGACCGAACACTGAAGCTTTCTTT	-	TRBV4-3	TRBJ1-1	-
CASSPRLAGAYNEQFF	TGTGCCAGCAGTCCAAGACTAGCGGGAGCTTACAATGAGCAGTTCTTC	once	TRBV27	TRBJ2-1	TRBD2
CASSSQTNQPQHF	TGCGCCAGCTCGTCACAGACCAATCAGCCCCAGCATTTT	once	TRBV10-2	TRBJ1-5	-
CATSRRASGWSQETQYF	TGTGCCACCAGCAGAAGAGCTAGCGGGTGGTCCCAAGAGACCCAGTACTTC	-	TRBV15	TRBJ2-5	TRBD2
CSARAPEREQNTGELFF	TGCAGTGCTAGAGCCCCAGAGCGGGAGCAGAACACCGGGGAGCTGTTTTTT	-	TRBV20-1	TRBJ2-2	TRBD2
CASSYALQGEAFF	TGTGCCAGCTCCTATGCATTACAGGGTGAAGCTTTCTTT	-	TRBV9	TRBJ1-1	-
CASSYSLTSDTQYF	TGTGCCAGCAGTTACTCACTAACATCAGATACGCAGTATTTT	once	TRBV6-5	TRBJ2-3	-
CSAPDRVAEAFF	TGCAGTGCCCCTGATAGGGTGGCTGAAGCTTTCTTT	-	TRBV20-1	TRBJ1-1	-
CSASRGTNYGYTF	TGCAGTGCTAGCAGGGGGACTAACTATGGCTACACCTTC	-	TRBV20-1	TRBJ1-2	TRBD1
CASSYTSGDQETQYF	TGTGCCAGCAGTTATACTAGCGGGGATCAAGAGACCCAGTACTTC	-	TRBV6-6	TRBJ2-5	TRBD2
CSATVGGTEAFF	TGCAGTGCCACGGTGGGGGGCACTGAAGCTTTCTTT	-	TRBV20-1	TRBJ1-1	-
CASSKQGRTDTQYF	TGTGCCAGCAGCAAACAGGGTCGAACAGATACGCAGTATTTT	-	TRBV7-3	TRBJ2-3	-
CSARRRGDEQFF	TGCAGTGCTAGGCGGCGGGGCGATGAGCAGTTCTTC	-	TRBV20-1	TRBJ2-1	-
CASATGANYGYTF	TGTGCCAGCGCCACGGGGGCGAACTATGGCTACACCTTC	-	TRBV12-3/TRBV12-4	TRBJ1-2	-
CSGILGGASGYGYTF	TGCAGTGGAATCTTGGGAGGGGCGTCTGGGTATGGCTACACCTTC	-	TRBV20-1	TRBJ1-2	-
CASRVGVFHTF	TGTGCCAGTAGGGTCGGGGTATTCCACACCTTC	-	TRBV19	TRBJ1-2	-
CSVEQGEDTQYF	TGCAGCGTTGAGCAGGGGGAAGATACGCAGTATTTT	-	TRBV29-1	TRBJ2-3	TRBD1
CSVGTGPQSNTEAFF	TGCAGCGTTGGGACAGGGCCACAGTCAAACACTGAAGCTTTCTTT	once	TRBV29-1	TRBJ1-1	TRBD1
CASSLDGTGAGEQFF	TGTGCTAGCAGCTTGGACGGGACAGGGGCTGGCGAGCAGTTCTTC	-	TRBV7-7	TRBJ2-1	TRBD1
CASSLDSTNYGYTF	TGCGCCAGCAGCTTGGACAGCACAAACTATGGCTACACCTTC	-	TRBV5-1	TRBJ1-2	-
CASSSLAVGSDTQYF	TGTGCCAGCAGCAGTCTAGCGGTAGGGTCGGATACGCAGTATTTT	-	TRBV9	TRBJ2-3	TRBD2
CSVEEVWGTDTQYF	TGCAGCGTTGAAGAAGTATGGGGAACAGATACGCAGTATTTT	-	TRBV29-1	TRBJ2-3	-
CASSPETNQPQHF	TGTGCCAGCTCACCCGAGACCAATCAGCCCCAGCATTTT	-	TRBV18	TRBJ1-5	-